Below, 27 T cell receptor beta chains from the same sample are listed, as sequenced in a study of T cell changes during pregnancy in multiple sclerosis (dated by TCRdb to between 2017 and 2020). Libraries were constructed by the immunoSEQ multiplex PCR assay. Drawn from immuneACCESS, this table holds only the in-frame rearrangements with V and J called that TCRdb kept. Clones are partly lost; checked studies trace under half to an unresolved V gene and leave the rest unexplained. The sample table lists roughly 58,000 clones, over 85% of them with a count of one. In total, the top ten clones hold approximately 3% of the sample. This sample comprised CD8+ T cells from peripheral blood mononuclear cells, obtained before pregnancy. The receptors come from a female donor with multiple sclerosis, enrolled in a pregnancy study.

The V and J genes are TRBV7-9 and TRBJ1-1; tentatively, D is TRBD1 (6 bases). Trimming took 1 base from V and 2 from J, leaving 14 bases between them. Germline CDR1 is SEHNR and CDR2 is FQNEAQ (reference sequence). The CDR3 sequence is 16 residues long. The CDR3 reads CASSLVSGAFNTEAFF. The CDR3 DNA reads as TGTGCCAGCAGCTTAGTTTCAGGGGCGTTCAACACTGAAGCTTTCTTT.

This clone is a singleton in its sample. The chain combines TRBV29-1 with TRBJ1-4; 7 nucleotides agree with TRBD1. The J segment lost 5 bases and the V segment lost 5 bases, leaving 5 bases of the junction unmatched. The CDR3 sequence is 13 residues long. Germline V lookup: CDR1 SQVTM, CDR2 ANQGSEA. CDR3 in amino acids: CSVPGQSNEKLFF. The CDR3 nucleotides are TGCAGCGTTCCGGGACAGTCAAATGAAAAACTGTTTTTT.

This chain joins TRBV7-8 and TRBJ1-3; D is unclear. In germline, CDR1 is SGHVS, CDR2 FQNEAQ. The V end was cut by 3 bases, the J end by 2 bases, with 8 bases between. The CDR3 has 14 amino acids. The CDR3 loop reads CASSFARAGNTIYF. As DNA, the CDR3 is TGTGCCAGCAGCTTCGCGAGGGCTGGAAACACCATATATTTT.

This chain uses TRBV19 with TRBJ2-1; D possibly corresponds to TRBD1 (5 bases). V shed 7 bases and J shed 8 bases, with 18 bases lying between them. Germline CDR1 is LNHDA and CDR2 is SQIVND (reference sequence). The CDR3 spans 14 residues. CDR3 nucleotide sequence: TGTGCCAGTACCCCATTAGGGGTACGGGATGAGCAGTTCTTC. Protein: CASTPLGVRDEQFF.

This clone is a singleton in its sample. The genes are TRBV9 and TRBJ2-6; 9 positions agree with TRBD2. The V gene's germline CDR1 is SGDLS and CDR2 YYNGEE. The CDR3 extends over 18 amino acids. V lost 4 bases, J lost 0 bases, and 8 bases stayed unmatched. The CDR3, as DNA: TGTGCCAGCAGCTACATAGCGGGGGCGCCCTCTGGGGCCAACGTCCTGACTTTC. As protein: CASSYIAGAPSGANVLTF.

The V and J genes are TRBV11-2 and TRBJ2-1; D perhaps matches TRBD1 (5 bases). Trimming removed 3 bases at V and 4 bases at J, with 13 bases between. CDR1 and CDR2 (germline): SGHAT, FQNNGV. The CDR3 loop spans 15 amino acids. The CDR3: CASSFARGHYNEQFF. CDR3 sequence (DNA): TGTGCCAGCAGCTTTGCTCGAGGACATTACAATGAGCAGTTCTTC.

CDR3 nucleotide sequence: TGTGCCAGCAGTTCCGGACAGTTGAATGAAAAACTGTTTTTT. Its translation is CASSSGQLNEKLFF. This chain links TRBV6-5 with TRBJ1-4, with a weak D call TRBD1 (6 bases). Germline V gives CDR1 MNHEY, CDR2 SVGAGI. V was clipped by 4 bases and J by 5 bases, with 11 bases between them. CDR3 size: 14 residues.

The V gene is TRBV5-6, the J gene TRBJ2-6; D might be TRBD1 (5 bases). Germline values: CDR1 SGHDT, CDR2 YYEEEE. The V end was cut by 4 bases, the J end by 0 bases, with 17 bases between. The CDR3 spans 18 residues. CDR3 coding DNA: TGTGCCAGCAGCCTGCCAGGGATGGACCTCTCTGGGGCCAACGTCCTGACTTTC. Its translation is CASSLPGMDLSGANVLTF.

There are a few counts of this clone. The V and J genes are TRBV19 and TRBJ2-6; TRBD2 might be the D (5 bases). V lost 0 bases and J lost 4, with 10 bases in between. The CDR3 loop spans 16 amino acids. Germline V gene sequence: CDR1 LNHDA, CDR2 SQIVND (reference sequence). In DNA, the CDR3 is TGTGCCAGTAGTATAGATGAGGGCACCGGGGCCAACGTCCTGACTTTC. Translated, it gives CASSIDEGTGANVLTF.

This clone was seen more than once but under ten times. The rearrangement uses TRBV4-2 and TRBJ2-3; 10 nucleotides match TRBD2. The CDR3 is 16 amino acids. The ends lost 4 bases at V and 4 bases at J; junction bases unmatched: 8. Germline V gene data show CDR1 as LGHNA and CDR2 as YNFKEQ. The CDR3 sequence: CASSRERAGGSDTQYF. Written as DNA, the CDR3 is TGTGCCAGCAGCCGGGAGAGAGCGGGGGGGTCAGATACGCAGTATTTT.

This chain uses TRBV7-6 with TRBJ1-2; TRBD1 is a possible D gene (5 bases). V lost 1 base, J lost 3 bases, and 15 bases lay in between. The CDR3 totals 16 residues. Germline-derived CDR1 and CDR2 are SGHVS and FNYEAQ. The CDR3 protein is CASSLEGFGADYGYTF. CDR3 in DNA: TGTGCCAGCAGCTTAGAAGGTTTTGGGGCCGACTATGGCTACACCTTC.

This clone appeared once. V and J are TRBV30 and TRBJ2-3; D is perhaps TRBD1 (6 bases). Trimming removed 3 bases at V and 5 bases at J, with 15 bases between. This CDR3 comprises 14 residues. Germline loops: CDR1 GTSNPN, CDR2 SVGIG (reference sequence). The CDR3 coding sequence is TGTGCCTGGAGCTTACAGGGTTTAGGAGATACGCAGTATTTT. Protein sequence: CAWSLQGLGDTQYF.

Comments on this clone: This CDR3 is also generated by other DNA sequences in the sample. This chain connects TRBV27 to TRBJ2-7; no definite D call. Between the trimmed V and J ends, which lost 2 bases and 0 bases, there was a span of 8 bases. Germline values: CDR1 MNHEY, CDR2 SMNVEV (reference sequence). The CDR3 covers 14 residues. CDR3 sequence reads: CASSLDRSSYEQYF. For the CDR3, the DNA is TGTGCCAGCAGTTTAGATCGGAGCTCCTACGAGCAGTACTTC.

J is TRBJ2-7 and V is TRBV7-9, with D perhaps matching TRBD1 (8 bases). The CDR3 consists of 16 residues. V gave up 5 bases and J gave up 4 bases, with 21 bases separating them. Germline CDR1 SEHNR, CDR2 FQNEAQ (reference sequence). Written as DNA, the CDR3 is TGTGCCAGCAGCCAGGGGGGGCAGGGGGCTTGGTACGAGCAGTACTTC. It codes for CASSQGGQGAWYEQYF.

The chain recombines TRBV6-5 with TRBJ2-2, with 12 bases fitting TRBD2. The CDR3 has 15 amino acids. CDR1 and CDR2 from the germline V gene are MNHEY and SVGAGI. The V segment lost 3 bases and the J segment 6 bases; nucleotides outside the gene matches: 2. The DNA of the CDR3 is TGTGCCAGCAGTTATTGGACTAGCGGGGCCGGGGAGCTGTTTTTT. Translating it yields CASSYWTSGAGELFF.

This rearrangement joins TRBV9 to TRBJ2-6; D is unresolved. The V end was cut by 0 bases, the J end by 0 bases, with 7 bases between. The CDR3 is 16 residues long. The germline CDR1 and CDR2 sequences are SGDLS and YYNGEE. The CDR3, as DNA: TGTGCCAGCAGCGTAGTAGAGCACTCTGGGGCCAACGTCCTGACTTTC. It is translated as CASSVVEHSGANVLTF.

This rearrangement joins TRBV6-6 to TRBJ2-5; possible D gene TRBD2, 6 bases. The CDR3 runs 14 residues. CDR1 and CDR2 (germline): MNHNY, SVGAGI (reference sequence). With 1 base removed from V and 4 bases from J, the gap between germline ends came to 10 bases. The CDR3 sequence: CASSYFGGRETQYF. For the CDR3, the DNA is TGTGCCAGCAGTTACTTCGGGGGAAGAGAGACCCAGTACTTC.

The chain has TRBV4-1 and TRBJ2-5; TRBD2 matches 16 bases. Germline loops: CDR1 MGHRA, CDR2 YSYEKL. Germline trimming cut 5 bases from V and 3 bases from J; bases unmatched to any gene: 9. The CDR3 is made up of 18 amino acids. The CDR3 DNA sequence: TGCGCCAGCAGCTATGGGAGGGGGACTAGCGGGGGGGAAGAGACCCAGTACTTC. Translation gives CASSYGRGTSGGEETQYF.

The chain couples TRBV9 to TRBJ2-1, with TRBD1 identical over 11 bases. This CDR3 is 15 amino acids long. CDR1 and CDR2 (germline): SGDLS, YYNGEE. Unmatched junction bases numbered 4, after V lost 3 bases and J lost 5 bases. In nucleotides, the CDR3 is TGTGCCAGCAGCGCCGGACAGGGGGCGGACAATGAGCAGTTCTTC. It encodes CASSAGQGADNEQFF.

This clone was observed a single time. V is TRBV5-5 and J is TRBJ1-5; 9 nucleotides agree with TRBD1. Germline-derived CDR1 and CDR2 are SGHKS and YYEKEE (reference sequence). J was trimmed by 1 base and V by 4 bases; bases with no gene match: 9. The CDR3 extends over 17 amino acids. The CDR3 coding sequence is TGTGCCAGCAGCCGGGGGGACAGGGAACAAAGCAATCAGCCCCAGCATTTT. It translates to CASSRGDREQSNQPQHF. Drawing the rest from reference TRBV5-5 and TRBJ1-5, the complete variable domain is DAGVTQSPTHLIKTRGQQVTLRCSPISGHKSVSWYQQVLGQGPQFIFQYYEKEERGRGNFPDRFSARQFPNYSSELNVNALLLGDSALYLCASSRGDREQSNQPQHFGDGTRLSIL.

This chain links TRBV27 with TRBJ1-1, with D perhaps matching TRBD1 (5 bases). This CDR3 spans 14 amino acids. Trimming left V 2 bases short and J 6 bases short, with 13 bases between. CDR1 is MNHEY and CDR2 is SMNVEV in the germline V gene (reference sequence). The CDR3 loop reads CASSLGRGGPEAFF. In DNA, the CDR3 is TGTGCCAGCAGTTTAGGGAGGGGAGGACCTGAAGCTTTCTTT.

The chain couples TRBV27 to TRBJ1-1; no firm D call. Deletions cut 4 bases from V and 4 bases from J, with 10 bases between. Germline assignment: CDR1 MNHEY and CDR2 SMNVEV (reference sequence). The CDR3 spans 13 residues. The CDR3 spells CASSSRGPTEAFF. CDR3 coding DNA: TGTGCCAGCAGTTCCCGGGGTCCCACTGAAGCTTTCTTT.

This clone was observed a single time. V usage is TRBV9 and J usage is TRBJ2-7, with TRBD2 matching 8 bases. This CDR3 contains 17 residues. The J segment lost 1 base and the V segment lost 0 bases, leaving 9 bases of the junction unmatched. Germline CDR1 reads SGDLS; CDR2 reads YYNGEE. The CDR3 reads CASSVGGGTSGSYEQYF. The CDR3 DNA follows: TGTGCCAGCAGCGTAGGGGGTGGTACTAGCGGTTCCTACGAGCAGTACTTC.

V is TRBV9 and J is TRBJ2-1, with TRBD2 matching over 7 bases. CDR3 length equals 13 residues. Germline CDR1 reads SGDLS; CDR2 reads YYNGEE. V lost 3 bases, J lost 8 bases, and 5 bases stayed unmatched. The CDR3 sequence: CASSGGAGDEQFF. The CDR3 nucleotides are TGTGCCAGCAGCGGAGGGGCGGGGGATGAGCAGTTCTTC.

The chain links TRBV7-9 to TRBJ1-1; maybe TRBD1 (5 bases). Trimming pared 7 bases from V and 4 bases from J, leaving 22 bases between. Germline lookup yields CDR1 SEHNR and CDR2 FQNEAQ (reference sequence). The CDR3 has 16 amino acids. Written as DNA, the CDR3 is TGTGCCAGCACCGGATCAAGGGGCGGTTGGGGCACTGAAGCTTTCTTT. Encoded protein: CASTGSRGGWGTEAFF.

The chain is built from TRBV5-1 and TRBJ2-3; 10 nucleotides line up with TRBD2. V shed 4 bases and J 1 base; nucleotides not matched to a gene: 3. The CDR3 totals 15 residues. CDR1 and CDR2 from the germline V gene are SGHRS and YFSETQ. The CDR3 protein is CASSPGTSGTDTQYF. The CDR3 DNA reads TGCGCCAGCAGCCCTGGGACTAGCGGCACAGATACGCAGTATTTT.

This CDR3 reads CASRFSRYQETQYF. The CDR3 nucleotides are TGTGCCAGCAGGTTCTCTAGGTACCAAGAGACCCAGTACTTC. The V gene is TRBV7-2, the J gene TRBJ2-5; unclear D gene. Trimming left V 6 bases short and J 0 bases short, with 11 bases between. This CDR3 has 14 residues. Germline loops: CDR1 SGHTA, CDR2 FQGNSA.